Presented here are 20 T cell receptor beta chains from one specimen sequenced in a study of response to subunit inactivated influenza vaccine. One entry per CDR3 protein results from TCRdb running MiXCR on the RT-PCR reads. Here the sample spans around 760,000 distinct CDR3 sequences, approximately 15% being singletons. The sequencing used PBMCs from blood, collected around 15 days before vaccination. Every receptor here comes from a man in his fifties who received an inactivated influenza vaccine.

This clonotype was picked up a small number of times. The genes are TRBV20-1 and TRBJ1-1; D is unresolved. Germline CDR1 DFQATT, CDR2 SNEGSKA (reference sequence). The CDR3 covers 14 residues. V gave up 0 bases and J gave up 2 bases, with 10 bases separating them. The CDR3 DNA follows: TGCAGTGCTAGAGATCGGCGGAAAAACACTGAAGCTTTCTTT. Translation: CSARDRRKNTEAFF.

J is TRBJ1-3 and V is TRBV20-1, with D perhaps TRBD1 (5 bases). CDR3 length: 15 residues. The V and J ends lost 0 bases and 4 bases respectively, with 13 bases between them. CDR1 is DFQATT and CDR2 is SNEGSKA in the germline V gene (reference sequence). The CDR3 loop reads CSARDGARRGNTIYF. CDR3 DNA: TGCAGTGCTAGAGACGGGGCGAGAAGAGGAAACACCATATATTTT.

The chain recombines TRBV11-2 with TRBJ2-1; 8 bases align to TRBD2. CDR1 and CDR2 from the germline V gene are SGHAT and FQNNGV. Trimming removed 7 bases from V and 0 bases from J; junction bases left unmatched: 5. The CDR3 consists of 15 residues. The CDR3 reads CASTRRGASYNEQFF. In DNA form, the CDR3 reads TGTGCCAGCACCAGGCGGGGGGCCTCCTACAATGAGCAGTTCTTC.

The chain uses TRBV4-1 and TRBJ2-6; 8 nucleotides line up with TRBD2. The CDR3 totals 21 residues. The germline gives CDR1 MGHRA, CDR2 YSYEKL. V lost 3 bases, J lost 2 bases, and 18 bases stayed unmatched. CDR3 sequence (DNA): TGCGCCAGCAGCCAGGACACAGCGGGAGCTCCCAGACACCCTGGGGCCAACGTCCTGACTTTC. Encoded protein: CASSQDTAGAPRHPGANVLTF.

The chain couples TRBV11-2 to TRBJ2-2; D possibly uses TRBD1 or TRBD2 (5 bases each). Looked up from germline, CDR1 is SGHAT and CDR2 is FQNNGV. This CDR3 spans 14 amino acids. V dropped 3 bases and J dropped 6 bases, with 11 bases sitting between them. CDR3 sequence (DNA): TGTGCCAGCAGCTTCTTTGGGGGAGCCGGGGAGCTGTTTTTT. It is translated as CASSFFGGAGELFF.

This clonotype was observed a handful of times. The rearrangement joins TRBV4-2 to TRBJ2-1; weak D call: TRBD2 (5 bases). Germline CDR1 LGHNA, CDR2 YNFKEQ. V was clipped by 3 bases and J by 0 bases, with 12 bases between them. The CDR3 length is 16 residues. CDR3 region: CASSHNAGSSYNEQFF. The DNA of the CDR3 is TGTGCCAGCAGCCATAATGCGGGTAGCTCCTACAATGAGCAGTTCTTC.

The DNA of the CDR3 is TGCGCCAGCAGCTTGGAGCTAGCGGGAGAGGAAGAGCAGTACTTC. Translated, it gives CASSLELAGEEEQYF. The chain links TRBV5-1 to TRBJ2-7, with 10 bases lining up with TRBD2. The CDR3 is 15 residues long. Germline lookup yields CDR1 SGHRS and CDR2 YFSETQ. The J segment lost 7 bases and the V segment lost 0 bases, leaving 7 bases of the junction unmatched.

The chain joins TRBV6-2 or TRBV6-3 to TRBJ1-2; D not resolved. The V gene's germline CDR1 is MNHEY and CDR2 SVGEGT. This CDR3 has 12 residues. The germline V and J ends were trimmed by 8 bases and 3 bases, with 10 bases remaining between them. The CDR3 coding sequence is TGTGCCAGCCGGAGGACGGACTATGGCTACACCTTC. Its translation is CASRRTDYGYTF.

This clonotype has just a few counts. V gene TRBV28 combines with J gene TRBJ2-7, with D perhaps TRBD2 (6 bases). The germline CDR1 and CDR2 sequences are MDHEN and SYDVKM. The CDR3 covers 13 residues. Trimming removed 8 bases at V and 3 bases at J, with 14 bases between. CDR3 region: CASFGTPNYEQYF. The CDR3 DNA reads TGTGCCAGCTTCGGGACTCCGAACTACGAGCAGTACTTC.

This clonotype has a handful of counts. The V gene is TRBV7-9, the J gene TRBJ2-2, with unresolved D. CDR1 is SEHNR, CDR2 FQNEAQ, per germline (reference sequence). CDR3 length: 14 residues. Trimming cost V 4 bases and J 6 bases, with 12 bases left between them. The DNA for the CDR3 is TGTGCCAGCAGCTATCCAGGTCTTGCCGGGGAGCTGTTTTTT. Protein product: CASSYPGLAGELFF.

This clonotype was counted a few times. V gene TRBV27 combines with J gene TRBJ2-5; possible D gene TRBD2, 5 bases. Germline values: CDR1 MNHEY, CDR2 SMNVEV (reference sequence). V lost 6 bases and J 5 bases, leaving 13 bases between the germline ends. The length of the CDR3 is 13 residues. The CDR3 nucleotides read TGTGCCAGCAGACGGACTCTTAGGGAGACCCAGTACTTC. Translating it yields CASRRTLRETQYF.

The J gene is TRBJ2-3, the V gene TRBV4-3; D remains unclear. The V and J ends lost 4 bases and 6 bases respectively, with 11 bases between them. The CDR3 is made up of 13 amino acids. CDR1 is LGHNA, CDR2 YSLEER, per germline. The chain's CDR3 is CASSPRSYDTQYF. For the CDR3, the DNA is TGCGCCAGCAGCCCCCGATCATACGATACGCAGTATTTT.

This clonotype was found a few times. V usage is TRBV4-2 and J usage is TRBJ2-7; D is unclear. CDR1 and CDR2 from the germline V gene are LGHNA and YNFKEQ. The CDR3 has 15 amino acids. V was trimmed by 3 bases and J by 3 bases, leaving 15 bases between them. The CDR3 region is CASSQAPGSRYEQYF. In DNA, the CDR3 is TGTGCCAGCAGCCAGGCCCCTGGGTCCCGCTACGAGCAGTACTTC.

This clonotype was found a few times. A much larger clone lies one base from this, so it may be a read error. CDR3 bases: TGTGCCACCAGCGGAAACACAGATACGCAGTATTTT. Amino acids: CATSGNTDTQYF. J is TRBJ2-3 and V is TRBV15; D not resolved. Trimming cost V 5 bases and J 2 bases, with 5 bases left between them. Germline V gene sequence: CDR1 LNHNV, CDR2 YYDKDF (reference sequence). The CDR3 length is 12 residues.

The chain carries TRBV6-2 or TRBV6-3 and TRBJ2-7; D perhaps matches TRBD1 (6 bases). Trimming took off 5 bases at V and 7 bases at J, with 21 bases between the two ends. The CDR3 has 15 amino acids. Germline values: CDR1 MNHEY, CDR2 SVGEGT. As DNA, the CDR3 is TGTGCCAGCAGTAACCCGGGACACCAGGGGTGGGAGCAGTACTTC. This gives the protein CASSNPGHQGWEQYF.

This clonotype was picked up a small number of times. The chain employs TRBV5-1 and TRBJ2-1, with D unclear. Trimming removed 4 bases from V and 7 bases from J, with 12 bases in between. Germline loops: CDR1 SGHRS, CDR2 YFSETQ. The CDR3 totals 13 residues. Here the CDR3 DNA reads TGCGCCAGCAGCCTGGCCGAGATAAATGAGCAGTTCTTC. It specifies CASSLAEINEQFF.

This clonotype was observed a few times. The CDR3 sequence: CAISDGSPLHF. The CDR3 nucleotides read TGTGCCATCAGTGACGGCTCACCCCTCCACTTT. The genes are TRBV10-3 and TRBJ1-6; D ambiguous. The CDR3 totals 11 residues. Per germline, CDR1 ENHRY and CDR2 SYGVKD. V lost 3 bases and J 10 bases, leaving 4 bases between the germline ends.

The genes are TRBV30 and TRBJ2-3; 7 positions agree with TRBD2. CDR3 length: 16 amino acids. V trimming: 0 bases; J trimming: 5 bases; junction bases outside the gene matches: 11. Germline CDR1 reads GTSNPN; CDR2 reads SVGIG (reference sequence). The CDR3: CAWSVRAAEREDTQYF. CDR3 bases: TGTGCCTGGAGTGTACGGGCAGCTGAGCGGGAAGATACGCAGTATTTT.

This clonotype was seen once. The gene calls are TRBV4-1 and TRBJ2-1; 12 positions match TRBD2. Trimming at V came to 4 bases and at J to 4 bases, leaving 5 bases not matched to a gene. In germline, CDR1 is MGHRA, CDR2 YSYEKL. This CDR3 has 16 residues. The CDR3 loop is CASSRTSGGTYNEQFF. For the CDR3, the DNA is TGCGCCAGCAGCCGAACTAGCGGGGGGACGTACAATGAGCAGTTCTTC.

The rearrangement uses TRBV14 and TRBJ2-3; perhaps D is TRBD1 or TRBD2 (5 bases each). From germline, CDR1 is SGHDN and CDR2 FVKESK. The CDR3 extends over 15 amino acids. V dropped 3 bases and J dropped 2 bases, with 12 bases sitting between them. The CDR3 region is CASSHGYGATDTQYF. The CDR3 DNA reads as TGTGCCAGCAGCCATGGCTACGGGGCCACAGATACGCAGTATTTT.